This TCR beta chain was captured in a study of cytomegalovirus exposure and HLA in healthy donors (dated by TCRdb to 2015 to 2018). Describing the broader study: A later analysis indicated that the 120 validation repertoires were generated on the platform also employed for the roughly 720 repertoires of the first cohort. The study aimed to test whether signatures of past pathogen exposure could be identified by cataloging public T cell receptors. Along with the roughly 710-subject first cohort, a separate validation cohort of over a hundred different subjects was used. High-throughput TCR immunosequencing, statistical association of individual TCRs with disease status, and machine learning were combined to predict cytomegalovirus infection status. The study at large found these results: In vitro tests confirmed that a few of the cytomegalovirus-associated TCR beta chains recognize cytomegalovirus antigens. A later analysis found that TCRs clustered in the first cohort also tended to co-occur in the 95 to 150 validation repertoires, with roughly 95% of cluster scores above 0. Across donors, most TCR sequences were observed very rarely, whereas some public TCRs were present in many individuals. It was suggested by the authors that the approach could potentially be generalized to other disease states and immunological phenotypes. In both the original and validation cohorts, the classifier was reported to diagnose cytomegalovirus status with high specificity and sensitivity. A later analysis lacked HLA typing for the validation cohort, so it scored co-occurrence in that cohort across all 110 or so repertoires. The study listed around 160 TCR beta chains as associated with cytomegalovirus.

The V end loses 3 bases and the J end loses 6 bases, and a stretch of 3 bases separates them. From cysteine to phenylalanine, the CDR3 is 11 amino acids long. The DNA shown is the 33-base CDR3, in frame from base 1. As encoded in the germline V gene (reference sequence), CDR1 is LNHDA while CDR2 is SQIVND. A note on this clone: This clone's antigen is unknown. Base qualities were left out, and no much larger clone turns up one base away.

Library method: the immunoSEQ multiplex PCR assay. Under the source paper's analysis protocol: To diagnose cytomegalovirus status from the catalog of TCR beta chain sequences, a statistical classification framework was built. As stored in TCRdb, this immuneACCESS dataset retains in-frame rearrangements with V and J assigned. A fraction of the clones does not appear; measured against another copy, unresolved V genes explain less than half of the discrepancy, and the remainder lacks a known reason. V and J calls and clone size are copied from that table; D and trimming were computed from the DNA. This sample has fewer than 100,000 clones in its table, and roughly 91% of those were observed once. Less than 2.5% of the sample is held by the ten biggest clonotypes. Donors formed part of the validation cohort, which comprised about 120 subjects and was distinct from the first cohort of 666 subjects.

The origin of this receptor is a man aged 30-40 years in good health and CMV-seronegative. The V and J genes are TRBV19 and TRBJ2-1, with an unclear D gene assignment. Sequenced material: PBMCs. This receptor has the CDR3 CASSILNEQFF. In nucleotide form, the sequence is TGTGCCAGTAGTATTCTCAATGAGCAGTTCTTC.